The 20 T cell receptor beta chains below were found in one sample sequenced in a study of cytomegalovirus exposure and HLA in healthy donors. Amplification used 60 Vbeta primers and 13 Jbeta primers. Some clones are missing from TCRdb's copy, which holds only in-frame ones; the method was immunoSEQ multiplex PCR. The data hold about 72,000 clones, with 80% to 90% observed a single time. Sample: PBMCs. The receptor set was obtained from a human donor in good health.

The chain has TRBV14 and TRBJ1-1, with D possibly TRBD1 on 6 matching bases. The V end was cut by 0 bases, the J end by 0 bases, with 11 bases between. Germline values: CDR1 SGHDN, CDR2 FVKESK. This CDR3 has 16 amino acids. The CDR3 sequence is CASSQDWGRVNTEAFF. The CDR3 nucleotides read TGTGCCAGCAGCCAAGACTGGGGGCGCGTGAACACTGAAGCTTTCTTT.

J is TRBJ1-2 and V is TRBV10-3, with TRBD1 matching 7 bases. The CDR3 runs to 13 residues. In germline, CDR1 is ENHRY, CDR2 SYGVKD. After removal of 6 bases from V and 4 bases from J, the junction contained 5 bases not matched to a gene. The CDR3 region has the DNA TGTGCCATCAGCGAGGACAGGAGCTATGGCTACACCTTC. Protein sequence: CAISEDRSYGYTF.

The chain uses TRBV19 and TRBJ1-4; D gene unclear. Germline V gene lookup returns CDR1 LNHDA and CDR2 SQIVND (reference sequence). The CDR3 consists of 14 residues. V was clipped by 6 bases and J by 5 bases, with 13 bases between them. CDR3 bases: TGTGCCAGTAGATTCCAGCGCATCAATGAAAAACTGTTTTTT. It is translated as CASRFQRINEKLFF.

This clone occurred once. CDR3 sequence: CASSPDMGDQPQHF. In DNA, the CDR3 is TGTGCCAGCTCACCAGATATGGGAGATCAGCCCCAGCATTTT. This chain joins TRBV18 and TRBJ1-5, with D hard to call. V shed 2 bases and J shed 5 bases, with 10 bases lying between them. The CDR3 is made up of 14 amino acids. Germline-derived CDR1 and CDR2 are KGHSH and LQKENI. Filled out from reference TRBV18 and TRBJ1-5, the complete variable domain reads NAGVMQNPRHLVRRRGQEARLRCSPMKGHSHVYWYRQLPEEGLKFMVYLQKENIIDESGMPKERFSAEFPKEGPSILRIQQVVRGDSAAYFCASSPDMGDQPQHFGDGTRLSIL.

The chain has TRBV2 and TRBJ2-3, with a possible D match to TRBD2 (7 bases). Germline V gene data show CDR1 as SNHLY and CDR2 as FYNNEI. Between the trimmed V and J ends, which lost 4 bases and 1 base, there was a span of 15 bases. The CDR3 has 16 amino acids. For the CDR3, the DNA is TGTGCCAGCAGTGTCCTGGGGGGGGCCGGCACAGATACGCAGTATTTT. Its protein product is CASSVLGGAGTDTQYF. Based on the CDR3 plus reference TRBV2 and TRBJ2-3, the full variable domain is EPEVTQTPSHQVTQMGQEVILRCVPISNHLYFYWYRQILGQKVEFLVSFYNNEISEKSEIFDDQFSVERPDGSNFTLKIRSTKLEDSAMYFCASSVLGGAGTDTQYFGPGTRLTVL.

This chain connects TRBV19 to TRBJ2-1; D perhaps matches TRBD2 (7 bases). The CDR3 consists of 13 residues. Per germline, CDR1 LNHDA and CDR2 SQIVND (reference sequence). CDR3 nucleotides: TGTGCAATCGGCAAGGGGGGGTACAATGAGCAGTTCTTC. It encodes CAIGKGGYNEQFF. Complete variable domain (other parts from reference TRBV19 and TRBJ2-1): DGGITQSPKYLFRKEGQNVTLSCEQNLNHDAMYWYRQDPGQGLRLIYYSQIVNDFQKGDIAEGYSVSREKKESFPLTVTSAQKNPTAFYLCAIGKGGYNEQFFGPGTRLTVL.

This chain links TRBV28 with TRBJ2-5, with a tentative D call TRBD1 (6 bases). The CDR3 runs 14 residues. Trimming took off 8 bases at V and 1 base at J, with 14 bases between the two ends. Germline CDR1 and CDR2: MDHEN and SYDVKM. CDR3 DNA: TGTGCCAGCGGGGAGCTGGGGGCCCAAGAGACCCAGTACTTC. It encodes CASGELGAQETQYF.

The chain recombines TRBV6-1 with TRBJ2-2, with 8 bases aligning to TRBD2. The length of the CDR3 is 16 residues. Germline CDR1 is MNHNS and CDR2 is SASEGT. The trim removed 4 bases at V and 1 base at J, leaving 5 bases unmatched. CDR3 sequence: CASSGIAGKNTGELFF. The CDR3 DNA is TGTGCCAGCAGTGGCATAGCGGGGAAGAACACCGGGGAGCTGTTTTTT.

The chain joins TRBV7-9 to TRBJ1-2; 7 bases are shared with TRBD1. Trimming at V came to 2 bases and at J to 5 bases, leaving 5 bases not matched to a gene. This CDR3 region has 14 residues. Germline V lookup: CDR1 SEHNR, CDR2 FQNEAQ (reference sequence). For the CDR3, the DNA is TGTGCCAGCAGCTTAACAGGGGTTCCTTATGGCTACACCTTC. Residues: CASSLTGVPYGYTF. Drawing the rest from reference TRBV7-9 and TRBJ1-2, the complete variable domain is DTGVSQNPRHKITKRGQNVTFRCDPISEHNRLYWYRQTLGQGPEFLTYFQNEAQLEKSRLLSDRFSAERPKGSFSTLEIQRTEQGDSAMYLCASSLTGVPYGYTFGSGTRLTVV.

The chain links TRBV7-2 to TRBJ2-1; D remains ambiguous. This CDR3 is 15 amino acids long. V lost 3 bases and J lost 5, with 14 bases in between. Germline V CDR1 and CDR2: SGHTA, FQGNSA. In DNA, the CDR3 is TGTGCCAGCAGCTTTGAGGCTGCCCTTGACAATGAGCAGTTCTTC. Its translation is CASSFEAALDNEQFF.

This chain joins TRBV9 and TRBJ1-1, with D perhaps TRBD1 (5 bases). The CDR3 extends over 15 amino acids. Per germline, CDR1 SGDLS and CDR2 YYNGEE. V was shortened by 0 bases and J by 2 bases, with 11 bases between the two germline ends. The CDR3 nucleotides read TGTGCCAGCAGCGTAGGGGGCGGAAGAAACACTGAAGCTTTCTTT. Translation gives CASSVGGGRNTEAFF.

J is TRBJ2-2 and V is TRBV23-1; maybe TRBD2 (6 bases). TRBV23-1 is sorted into the ORF group, with uncertain function. The CDR3 has 19 amino acids. The germline V and J ends were trimmed by 7 bases and 4 bases, with 28 bases remaining between them. DNA of the CDR3: TGCGCCAGCAATCGATCCCCCGGGACTCTCGAGGGAGCCACCGGGGAGCTGTTTTTT. This translates into CASNRSPGTLEGATGELFF.

This rearrangement joins TRBV19 to TRBJ1-5; 7 nucleotides align to TRBD1. Trimming at V came to 7 bases and at J to 1 base, leaving 10 bases not matched to a gene. The V gene's germline CDR1 is LNHDA and CDR2 SQIVND (reference sequence). The CDR3 loop spans 16 amino acids. The CDR3 sequence: CASKKGAGGSNQPQHF. The CDR3 DNA sequence: TGTGCCAGTAAAAAGGGGGCCGGTGGAAGCAATCAGCCCCAGCATTTT.

This chain links TRBV5-8 with TRBJ1-4; 7 positions agree with TRBD1. J gave up 6 bases and V 3 bases, and 5 bases lay outside the gene matches. The CDR3 is 14 residues long. Germline CDR1 and CDR2: SGHTS and YDEGEE. CDR3 loop: CASSSGQRDEKLFF. As DNA, the CDR3 is TGTGCCAGCAGCTCGGGACAGAGAGATGAAAAACTGTTTTTT.

V gene TRBV12-5 combines with J gene TRBJ1-1; the D is unclear. V lost 2 bases and J lost 1, with 5 bases in between. The CDR3 has 13 amino acids. CDR1 and CDR2 (germline): LGHNT, FRNRAP. CDR3 nucleotide sequence: TGTGCTAGTGGTTTGACCGGGAACACTGAAGCTTTCTTT. Residues: CASGLTGNTEAFF.

The chain recombines TRBV7-6 with TRBJ1-2; a weak D match, TRBD1 (6 bases). The CDR3 covers 16 residues. Germline V gives CDR1 SGHVS, CDR2 FNYEAQ. The germline V and J ends were trimmed by 5 bases and 8 bases, with 24 bases remaining between them. CDR3 coding DNA: TGTGCCAGCAGCCCTACAGGGTATGATACTGATGACGGCTACACCTTC. It is translated as CASSPTGYDTDDGYTF.

This rearrangement joins TRBV5-4 to TRBJ1-1; 9 bases map to TRBD1. Germline V CDR1 and CDR2: SGHNT, YYREEE (reference sequence). V trimming: 3 bases; J trimming: 2 bases; junction bases outside the gene matches: 8. The CDR3 runs to 16 residues. The CDR3 bases are TGTGCCAGCAGCTCCCCGGGACAGGGCTCAAACACTGAAGCTTTCTTT. Amino acids: CASSSPGQGSNTEAFF.

V is TRBV27 and J is TRBJ2-7, with 9 bases identical to TRBD1. Germline V gene lookup returns CDR1 MNHEY and CDR2 SMNVEV (reference sequence). Unmatched junction bases numbered 5, after V lost 0 bases and J lost 2 bases. The CDR3 extends over 16 amino acids. CDR3 sequence (DNA): TGTGCCAGCAGTTTATCGACAGGGGGAGGGACCTACGAGCAGTACTTC. Its translation: CASSLSTGGGTYEQYF.

A word on this clone: Germline and junction disagree at one end, which may indicate a read error. The rearrangement uses TRBV7-9 and TRBJ1-2; 11 bases are shared with TRBD1. Germline loops: CDR1 SEHNR, CDR2 FQNEAQ (reference sequence). The CDR3 consists of 16 residues. CDR3 nucleotide sequence: TGTTCCAGCAGCTTAGGGGGACAGGGGGTTCTACGCGGCTACACCTTC. Residues: CSSSLGGQGVLRGYTF.

V is TRBV9 and J is TRBJ1-5; D is uncertain. CDR1 is SGDLS and CDR2 is YYNGEE in the germline V gene. The CDR3 is 16 residues long. V lost 0 bases, J lost 5 bases, and 15 bases lay in between. The CDR3 loop is CASSVEVGSEDQPQHF. CDR3 sequence (DNA): TGTGCCAGCAGCGTAGAAGTCGGTTCGGAGGATCAGCCCCAGCATTTT.